Below, 27 T cell receptor beta chains from the same sample are listed, as sequenced in a study of cytomegalovirus exposure and HLA in healthy donors. The table came from immunoSEQ multiplex PCR; TCRdb's copy has only in-frame clones and leaves some out. The data hold roughly 60,000 clones, with roughly 90% observed a single time. Sequencing input: PBMCs. Receptor source: a young woman in good health and CMV-seronegative.

The chain is built from TRBV18 and TRBJ1-1, with D perhaps TRBD1 (5 bases). Trimming cost V 0 bases and J 3 bases, with 11 bases left between them. This CDR3 has 15 amino acids. The germline gives CDR1 KGHSH, CDR2 LQKENI. CDR3 amino acids: CASSPPGGGDTEAFF. CDR3 in DNA: TGTGCCAGCTCACCACCGGGGGGTGGGGACACTGAAGCTTTCTTT.

This clone was detected once. The chain employs TRBV30 and TRBJ2-2; 11 positions match TRBD1. V gave up 6 bases and J gave up 5 bases; unmatched junction bases: 5. From germline, CDR1 is GTSNPN and CDR2 SVGIG (reference sequence). CDR3 length: 14 amino acids. The chain's CDR3 is CACSDRGRTGELFF. The CDR3 DNA reads TGTGCCTGTTCGGACAGGGGGCGAACCGGGGAGCTGTTTTTT.

The chain employs TRBV13 and TRBJ2-1; the match to TRBD2 covers 12 bases. The germline CDR1 and CDR2 sequences are PRHDT and FYEKMQ (reference sequence). Losses at the gene ends were 5 bases for V and 6 bases for J; bases not matched to a gene: 5. This CDR3 has 15 amino acids. This CDR3 reads CASSPGLAGRNEQFF. CDR3 DNA: TGTGCCAGCAGCCCGGGACTAGCGGGCCGCAATGAGCAGTTCTTC.

The rearrangement uses TRBV5-8 and TRBJ1-5; no clear D. The germline V gene encodes CDR1 SGHTS and CDR2 YDEGEE. V shed 2 bases and J shed 2 bases, with 8 bases lying between them. This CDR3 contains 14 residues. Here the CDR3 DNA reads TGTGCCAGCAGCTTAGCCGGAGGCAATCAGCCCCAGCATTTT. It specifies CASSLAGGNQPQHF.

The chain couples TRBV6-4 to TRBJ2-1, with 7 positions matching TRBD2. CDR1 is MRHNA, CDR2 SNTAGT, per germline. V dropped 6 bases and J dropped 0; count of bases not matched to a gene: 5. CDR3 length: 15 residues. CDR3 bases: TGTGCCAGCAGCGTGGGCGGGAGCTCCTACAATGAGCAGTTCTTC. It yields the protein CASSVGGSSYNEQFF.

The chain is built from TRBV14 and TRBJ2-5; 9 bases match TRBD2. Unmatched junction bases numbered 7, after V lost 4 bases and J lost 4 bases. Germline V gene sequence: CDR1 SGHDN, CDR2 FVKESK. The CDR3 has 15 amino acids. The CDR3 here is CASSRRGGLGETQYF. CDR3 sequence (DNA): TGTGCCAGCAGCCGGCGGGGGGGGCTCGGAGAGACCCAGTACTTC.

The rearrangement uses TRBV7-2 and TRBJ2-7; D is possibly TRBD2 (6 bases). V was pared by 5 bases and J by 2 bases, with 16 bases between. The germline V gene has CDR1 SGHTA and CDR2 FQGNSA. The CDR3 has 15 amino acids. Written as DNA, the CDR3 is TGTGCCAGCAGCCCCTTGACGGGAGCCACCTACGAGCAGTACTTC. This sequence encodes CASSPLTGATYEQYF.

The V gene is TRBV12-5, the J gene TRBJ2-3; D call uncertain. The CDR3 contains 14 residues. With 3 bases removed from V and 0 bases from J, the gap between germline ends came to 7 bases. Per the germline V gene, CDR1 is LGHNT and CDR2 is FRNRAP. The CDR3: CASGLSVSTDTQYF. The CDR3 coding sequence is TGTGCTAGTGGTTTATCTGTAAGCACAGATACGCAGTATTTT.

The sample holds one count of this clone. The chain has TRBV6-1 and TRBJ1-2; 7 bases match TRBD1. J gave up 3 bases and V 6 bases, and 10 bases lay outside the gene matches. The CDR3 has 15 residues. Germline CDR1 reads MNHNS; CDR2 reads SASEGT. CDR3 in amino acids: CASRKEQGYDYGYTF. The DNA for the CDR3 is TGTGCCAGCAGGAAGGAACAGGGGTACGACTATGGCTACACCTTC.

V is TRBV5-1 and J is TRBJ1-1; TRBD1 matches at 10 bases. V was pared by 3 bases and J by 5 bases, with 7 bases of the junction left unmatched. Germline V gene data show CDR1 as SGHRS and CDR2 as YFSETQ. CDR3 size: 15 residues. CDR3 nucleotides: TGCGCCAGCAGCTCCTCCTGGGACAGGGGAACTGAAGCTTTCTTT. Translation: CASSSSWDRGTEAFF.

V is TRBV4-2 and J is TRBJ1-4, with 8 bases fitting TRBD1. The CDR3 extends over 14 amino acids. Germline trimming cut 0 bases from V and 8 bases from J; bases unmatched to any gene: 2. The V gene's germline CDR1 is LGHNA and CDR2 YNFKEQ. CDR3: CASSQDPGGEKLFF. CDR3 bases: TGTGCCAGCAGCCAAGATCCAGGGGGCGAAAAACTGTTTTTT.

The gene calls are TRBV20-1 and TRBJ2-7; possible D gene TRBD2, 6 bases. Per the germline V gene, CDR1 is DFQATT and CDR2 is SNEGSKA (reference sequence). There are 11 residues in the CDR3. The V gene lost 6 bases and the J gene lost 3 bases, with 9 bases spanning the gap. The CDR3 DNA reads TGCAGTGCACCGACTAGCTACGAGCAGTACTTC. Its translation: CSAPTSYEQYF.

This clone came up a few times. The chain employs TRBV11-2 and TRBJ1-5, with D hard to call. Trimming removed 4 bases from V and 7 bases from J, with 5 bases in between. CDR1 SGHAT and CDR2 FQNNGV come from the germline V gene. The CDR3 is 11 amino acids. CDR3 sequence (DNA): TGTGCCAGCAGCTCGAGGCAGCCCCAGCATTTT. The encoded protein is CASSSRQPQHF.

The chain joins TRBV6-5 to TRBJ2-7, with a possible D match to TRBD1 (6 bases). Per the germline V gene, CDR1 is MNHEY and CDR2 is SVGAGI. The CDR3 is made up of 14 amino acids. The V end lost 6 bases, the J end lost 2 bases, and 14 bases lay between the germline ends. The CDR3 region has the DNA TGTGCCAGCAGGCAGGGGTCCCACACCTACGAGCAGTACTTC. It specifies CASRQGSHTYEQYF.

There are a few counts of this clone. The chain uses TRBV25-1 and TRBJ1-2, with D unresolved. Trimming pared 10 bases from V and 6 bases from J, leaving 9 bases between. The germline V gene has CDR1 MGHDK and CDR2 SYGVNS. The CDR3 runs 10 residues. The CDR3 DNA reads as TGTGCCACTCAGGCGCATGGCTACACCTTC. Translating it yields CATQAHGYTF.

J is TRBJ1-4 and V is TRBV7-8, with no clear D. Per germline, CDR1 SGHVS and CDR2 FQNEAQ. This CDR3 has 14 residues. Trimming pared 4 bases from V and 4 bases from J, leaving 10 bases between. CDR3 loop: CASSSGRGNEKLFF. In DNA, the CDR3 is TGTGCCAGCAGCTCTGGACGGGGTAATGAAAAACTGTTTTTT.

This chain uses TRBV6-4 with TRBJ2-3; 7 bases map to TRBD1. In germline, CDR1 is MRHNA, CDR2 SNTAGT. The CDR3 consists of 15 residues. Losses at the gene ends were 4 bases for V and 3 bases for J; bases not matched to a gene: 7. The CDR3 spells CASSVGDRETDTQYF. CDR3 DNA: TGTGCCAGCAGTGTGGGGGACAGAGAAACAGATACGCAGTATTTT.

The chain links TRBV7-6 to TRBJ2-7, with TRBD1 matching over 12 bases. This CDR3 has 17 amino acids. With 2 bases clipped from V and 6 bases from J, the junction kept 11 bases outside the gene matches. Germline CDR1 SGHVS, CDR2 FNYEAQ. CDR3 coding DNA: TGTGCCAGCAGCTTAACCGTTTCCGGGACAGGGGGCGCCGAGCAGTACTTC. Translating gives CASSLTVSGTGGAEQYF.

This CDR3 reads CASSWGDGQGSTEAFF. CDR3 in DNA: TGTGCCAGCAGCTGGGGGGATGGACAGGGATCCACTGAAGCTTTCTTT. J is TRBJ1-1 and V is TRBV7-2; 8 bases match TRBD1. Per germline, CDR1 SGHTA and CDR2 FQGNSA. The CDR3 covers 16 residues. Germline trimming cut 4 bases from V and 4 bases from J; bases unmatched to any gene: 11.

This chain connects TRBV5-6 to TRBJ1-5; D unclear. CDR1 is SGHDT, CDR2 YYEEEE, per germline. The CDR3 spans 14 residues. Trimming stripped 2 bases from V and 4 bases from J, with 10 bases between. The CDR3 spells CASSFGRRNQPQHF. The CDR3 DNA reads as TGTGCCAGCAGCTTCGGACGGAGGAATCAGCCCCAGCATTTT.

The chain links TRBV6-5 to TRBJ2-1; 7 positions agree with TRBD2. Looked up from germline, CDR1 is MNHEY and CDR2 is SVGAGI. V shed 4 bases, J shed 1 base, and the junction held 4 bases outside the gene matches. The CDR3 runs to 15 residues. CDR3 region: CASSWTGGSYNEQFF. In DNA, the CDR3 is TGTGCCAGCAGTTGGACGGGAGGATCCTACAATGAGCAGTTCTTC.

The genes are TRBV10-3 and TRBJ2-6; 8 bases match TRBD1. The CDR3 has 14 amino acids. V lost 3 bases to trimming and J lost 8 bases; unmatched junction nucleotides: 3. The V gene's germline CDR1 is ENHRY and CDR2 SYGVKD. In nucleotides, the CDR3 is TGTGCCATCAGTGACCGGGACAGGACCAACGTCCTGACTTTC. It translates to CAISDRDRTNVLTF.

The J gene is TRBJ1-2, the V gene TRBV2; possible D gene TRBD1, 6 bases. The CDR3 has 15 amino acids. CDR1 is SNHLY, CDR2 FYNNEI, per germline. Trimming stripped 6 bases from V and 8 bases from J, with 22 bases between. The CDR3 DNA is TGTGCCAGCAGGGGACAAGTGGACGTGAGAATGGGCTACACCTTC. It yields the protein CASRGQVDVRMGYTF.

The chain uses TRBV7-9 and TRBJ2-7; a possible D gene is TRBD1 (5 bases). The CDR3 spans 13 residues. Looked up from germline, CDR1 is SEHNR and CDR2 is FQNEAQ (reference sequence). V gave up 5 bases and J gave up 2 bases, with 10 bases separating them. Here the CDR3 reads CASSQGRPYEQYF. The CDR3 coding sequence is TGTGCCAGCAGCCAGGGTAGGCCCTACGAGCAGTACTTC.

The chain recombines TRBV16 with TRBJ1-1; 7 nucleotides align to TRBD1. V shed 0 bases and J 7 bases; nucleotides not matched to a gene: 8. CDR3 length: 15 residues. Germline CDR1 reads KGHSY; CDR2 reads FQNENV. CDR3 amino acids: CASSQSGGGWNEAFF. CDR3 DNA: TGTGCCAGCAGCCAATCAGGGGGCGGATGGAATGAAGCTTTCTTT.

The chain employs TRBV27 and TRBJ2-1; 7 nucleotides align to TRBD2. The J segment lost 1 base and the V segment lost 7 bases, leaving 10 bases of the junction unmatched. The CDR3 has 16 residues. Germline V gene data show CDR1 as MNHEY and CDR2 as SMNVEV (reference sequence). CDR3 sequence (DNA): TGTGCCAGCACCGACCTAGCGGCAGGTTCCTACAATGAGCAGTTCTTC. The encoded protein is CASTDLAAGSYNEQFF.

The CDR3 reads CASSPGHSSYNEQFF. CDR3 coding DNA: TGTGCCAGCAGCCCGGGACACAGCTCCTACAATGAGCAGTTCTTC. The chain is built from TRBV7-9 and TRBJ2-1; D perhaps matches TRBD1 (6 bases). The CDR3 length is 15 residues. The germline V gene has CDR1 SEHNR and CDR2 FQNEAQ (reference sequence). V was pared by 5 bases and J by 0 bases, with 11 bases between. The variable domain in full, completed from reference TRBV7-9 and TRBJ2-1, reads DTGVSQNPRHKITKRGQNVTFRCDPISEHNRLYWYRQTLGQGPEFLTYFQNEAQLEKSRLLSDRFSAERPKGSFSTLEIQRTEQGDSAMYLCASSPGHSSYNEQFFGPGTRLTVL.